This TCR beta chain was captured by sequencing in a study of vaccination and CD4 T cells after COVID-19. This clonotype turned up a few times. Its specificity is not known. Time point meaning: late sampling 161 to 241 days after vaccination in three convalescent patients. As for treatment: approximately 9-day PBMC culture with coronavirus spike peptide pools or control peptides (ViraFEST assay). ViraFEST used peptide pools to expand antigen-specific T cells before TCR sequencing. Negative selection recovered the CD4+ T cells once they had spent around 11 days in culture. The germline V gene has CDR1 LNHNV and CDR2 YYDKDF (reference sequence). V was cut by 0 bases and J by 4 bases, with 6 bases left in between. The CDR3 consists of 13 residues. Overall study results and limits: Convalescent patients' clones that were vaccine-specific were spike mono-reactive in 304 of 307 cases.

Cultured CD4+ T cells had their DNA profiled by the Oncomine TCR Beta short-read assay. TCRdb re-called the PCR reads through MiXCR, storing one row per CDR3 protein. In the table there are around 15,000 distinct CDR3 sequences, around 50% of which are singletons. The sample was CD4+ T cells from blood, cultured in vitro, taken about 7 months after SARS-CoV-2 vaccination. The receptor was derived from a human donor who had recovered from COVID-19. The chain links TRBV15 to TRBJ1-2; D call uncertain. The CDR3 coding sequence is TGTGCCACCAGCAGAGAGGGGTTCTATGGCTACACCTTC. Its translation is CATSREGFYGYTF.